The 4 T cell receptor beta chains listed next were all sequenced from one sample in a study of blood T cell repertoires in COVID-19. The assay was immunoSEQ multiplex PCR, and TCRdb's table has in-frame clones only and misses some. The sample yields 100,000 to 120,000 clones, 70% to 90% seen once. The sample consisted of peripheral blood. These receptors were taken from a human donor in a cohort sampled during active COVID-19.

The chain uses TRBV5-1 and TRBJ2-7, with 7 bases lining up with TRBD1. Germline V gene data show CDR1 as SGHRS and CDR2 as YFSETQ. V trimming: 5 bases; J trimming: 5 bases; junction bases outside the gene matches: 4. The CDR3 has 12 residues. The CDR3 DNA follows: TGCGCCAGCAGGACAGGGATCCACGAGCAGTACTTC. Its translation is CASRTGIHEQYF. Together with reference TRBV5-1 and TRBJ2-7, the CDR3 gives the full variable domain: KAGVTQTPRYLIKTRGQQVTLSCSPISGHRSVSWYQQTPGQGLQFLFEYFSETQRNKGNFPGRFSGRQFSNSRSEMNVSTLELGDSALYLCASRTGIHEQYFGPGTRLTVT.

This clone was observed a few times. The V call is TRBV4-2, the J call TRBJ1-1; D is undetermined. Trimming took 4 bases from V and 0 from J, leaving 6 bases between them. There are 13 residues in the CDR3. Germline V lookup: CDR1 LGHNA, CDR2 YNFKEQ. In DNA, the CDR3 is TGTGCCAGCAGCCTCCAGATGAACACTGAAGCTTTCTTT. Amino acids: CASSLQMNTEAFF.

The chain employs TRBV21-1 and TRBJ2-1; TRBD2 is the table's D call and was not checked against the DNA. TRBV21-1 is an annotated pseudogene. The CDR3 is made up of 13 amino acids. The CDR3 reads CASTSGSPIEQFF. The CDR3 DNA is TGTGCCAGCACTAGCGGGAGTCCCATTGAGCAGTTCTTC.

J is TRBJ2-1 and V is TRBV11-2; the match to TRBD2 covers 14 bases. The germline V gene has CDR1 SGHAT and CDR2 FQNNGV. This CDR3 contains 16 residues. The V and J ends lost 5 bases and 10 bases, in that order; junction bases with no gene match: 10. As DNA, the CDR3 is TGTGCCAGCAGCCTCAGACTAGCGGGAGGGCTGGAGGAGCAGTTCTTC. As protein: CASSLRLAGGLEEQFF. Combining the CDR3 with reference TRBV11-2 and TRBJ2-1 gives the whole variable domain EAGVAQSPRYKIIEKRQSVAFWCNPISGHATLYWYQQILGQGPKLLIQFQNNGVVDDSQLPKDRFSAERLKGVDSTLKIQPAKLEDSAVYLCASSLRLAGGLEEQFFGPGTRLTVL.